The T cell receptor (beta chain) described here comes from a study of cytomegalovirus exposure and HLA in healthy donors. Study-wide results and limits: A few chains linked to CMV were shown in vitro to be specific for CMV antigens. TCR beta sequences numbering some 17,000 were associated with HLA alleles at 0.05 false discovery rate in a later analysis.

This clone appeared a few times. Its antigen is still unknown. The PCR contained 60 Vbeta and 13 Jbeta primers. Assay used: immunoSEQ multiplex PCR; TCRdb lists only in-frame clones, some missing. The sample has some 130,000 clones, around 79% seen once. In germline, CDR1 is LNHDA, CDR2 SQIVND (reference sequence). Trimming took off 10 bases at V and 7 bases at J, with 16 bases between the two ends. The CDR3 covers 12 residues. The sample was PBMCs. This receptor was taken from a female donor in good health and CMV-seronegative. The gene calls are TRBV19 and TRBJ1-2, with no clear D. For the CDR3, the DNA is TGTGCCACCCGGCCCCTTGAGGGTGGCTACACCTTC. Amino acids: CATRPLEGGYTF. Complete variable domain (other parts from reference TRBV19 and TRBJ1-2): DGGITQSPKYLFRKEGQNVTLSCEQNLNHDAMYWYRQDPGQGLRLIYYSQIVNDFQKGDIAEGYSVSREKKESFPLTVTSAQKNPTAFYLCATRPLEGGYTFGSGTRLTVV.